These 9 T cell receptor beta chains were sequenced from one sample in a study of T cells after yellow fever vaccination. TCRdb analysed the 5' RACE reads with MiXCR anew, one entry per CDR3 protein. Of around 180,000 distinct CDR3 sequences in the sample, 6.2% were seen once. Sequenced material: CD4+ T cells sorted from PBMCs, taken on the day of the first yellow fever vaccination. Receptors originate from a man between 18 and 35 years old who received the YFV17D yellow fever vaccine.

This clonotype was detected ten times or more. The V gene is TRBV5-1, the J gene TRBJ2-2; D uncertain. CDR3 length equals 13 residues. Trimming stripped 4 bases from V and 4 bases from J, with 8 bases between. In germline, CDR1 is SGHRS, CDR2 YFSETQ. The CDR3 is CASSTQFTGELFF. DNA of the CDR3: TGCGCCAGCAGCACACAGTTCACCGGGGAGCTGTTTTTT.

This clonotype was detected ten times or more. V is TRBV27 and J is TRBJ2-3; TRBD1 or TRBD2 may be the D gene (6 bases each). The CDR3 is made up of 15 amino acids. The germline V gene encodes CDR1 MNHEY and CDR2 SMNVEV (reference sequence). V lost 3 bases, J lost 6 bases, and 16 bases lay in between. The CDR3 nucleotides are TGTGCCAGCAGTTTTACAGGGACTTTATGGGATACGCAGTATTTT. This codes for CASSFTGTLWDTQYF.

The sample holds a few counts of this clonotype. V is TRBV12-3 or TRBV12-4 and J is TRBJ1-3, with a weak D call TRBD1 (6 bases). The CDR3 length is 13 residues. Trimming stripped 2 bases from V and 8 bases from J, with 10 bases between. CDR3 nucleotides: TGTGCCAGCAGTTTATGGCAGGGGTACACCATATATTTT. This encodes CASSLWQGYTIYF.

This clonotype was observed a handful of times. The chain links TRBV4-3 to TRBJ2-4; no definite D call. The CDR3 is made up of 13 amino acids. Germline CDR1 LGHNA, CDR2 YSLEER. The V and J ends lost 3 bases and 5 bases respectively, with 8 bases between them. CDR3 nucleotide sequence: TGCGCCAGCAGCCACCCGACCCAAAACATTCAGTACTTC. Amino acids: CASSHPTQNIQYF.

This clonotype was counted a few times. The rearrangement joins TRBV10-3 to TRBJ2-3; D uncertain. Germline CDR1 and CDR2: ENHRY and SYGVKD. Trimming took off 6 bases at V and 0 bases at J, with 10 bases between the two ends. This CDR3 region has 14 residues. The CDR3 reads CAIRAVTSTDTQYF. In DNA form, the CDR3 reads TGTGCCATCAGGGCAGTAACTAGCACAGATACGCAGTATTTT.

This clonotype was detected ten times or more. V usage is TRBV20-1 and J usage is TRBJ2-7, with D unresolved. In germline, CDR1 is DFQATT, CDR2 SNEGSKA (reference sequence). The CDR3 runs 14 residues. V dropped 0 bases and J dropped 3 bases, with 12 bases sitting between them. CDR3 sequence: CSAREGSTHYEQYF. In DNA form, the CDR3 reads TGCAGTGCTAGAGAAGGGTCCACACACTACGAGCAGTACTTC.

This clonotype was counted at least ten times. The genes are TRBV7-2 and TRBJ2-3, with TRBD2 matching over 7 bases. With V trimmed by 5 bases and J by 4 bases, 3 bases remained unmatched. This CDR3 has 13 amino acids. CDR1 SGHTA and CDR2 FQGNSA come from the germline V gene. The CDR3 loop reads CASSRGGSDTQYF. The CDR3 bases are TGTGCCAGCAGCCGCGGGGGTTCAGATACGCAGTATTTT.

Remarks on this clonotype: A much larger clone differs from this one at a single base, so this may be a read error. The rearrangement joins TRBV7-6 to TRBJ1-5, with a weak D call TRBD1 (6 bases). Between the trimmed V and J ends, which lost 7 bases and 1 base, there was a span of 14 bases. The germline CDR1 and CDR2 sequences are SGHVS and FNYEAQ. The CDR3 loop spans 15 amino acids. CDR3 DNA sequence: TGTGCCAGCATTCTAGGGGGGAACAGCAATCAGCCCCAGCATTTT. Amino acids: CASILGGNSNQPQHF. The variable domain in full, completed from reference TRBV7-6 and TRBJ1-5, reads GAGVSQSPRYKVTKRGQDVALRCDPISGHVSLYWYRQALGQGPEFLTYFNYEAQQDKSGLPNDRFSAERPEGSISTLTIQRTEQRDSAMYRCASILGGNSNQPQHFGDGTRLSIL.

The sample holds a few counts of this clonotype. A junction end diverges from the germline sequence, so it may reflect a read error. The J gene is TRBJ2-2, the V gene TRBV18, with unresolved D. Germline V gives CDR1 KGHSH, CDR2 LQKENI. The CDR3 length is 18 residues. CDR3 coding DNA: TGTGCCAGCTCACCTCGTAACGGACCATCTCCGAACACGGGGGAGCTGTTTTTT. Translation: CASSPRNGPSPNTGELFF.